The 20 T cell receptor beta chains in this list originate from one sample, sequenced in a study of blood T cell repertoires in COVID-19. Sequencing used immunoSEQ multiplex PCR; TCRdb keeps in-frame clones, though not all of them. Here the sample spans 200,000 to 300,000 clones, 87% being singletons. What was sequenced was peripheral blood. These receptor sequences come from a woman aged 40-49 years who had recovered from COVID-19.

CDR3 nucleotide sequence: TGTGCCAGCTCTACGGGGGGTGCCACCTACGAGCAGTACTTC. Its protein is CASSTGGATYEQYF. The V call is TRBV18, the J call TRBJ2-7; 7 nucleotides line up with TRBD2. Germline CDR1 and CDR2: KGHSH and LQKENI. V gave up 6 bases and J gave up 2 bases; unmatched junction bases: 7. This CDR3 spans 14 amino acids.

This chain connects TRBV7-2 to TRBJ2-5; TRBD2 matches 11 bases. Trimming at V came to 1 base and at J to 4 bases, leaving 2 bases not matched to a gene. This CDR3 region has 15 residues. Germline V CDR1 and CDR2: SGHTA, FQGNSA. CDR3 nucleotides: TGTGCCAGCAGCTTAGTCACTAGCGGGGGAGAGACCCAGTACTTC. Translating it yields CASSLVTSGGETQYF.

V is TRBV27 and J is TRBJ2-1; TRBD1 might be the D (6 bases). Looked up from germline, CDR1 is MNHEY and CDR2 is SMNVEV (reference sequence). Trimming shortened V by 5 bases and J by 11 bases, and 16 bases separated the two germline ends. This CDR3 is built from 13 residues. DNA of the CDR3: TGTGCCAGCAGTCCCACCCCAGGGGTAAAGCAGTTCTTC. As protein: CASSPTPGVKQFF.

The V and J genes are TRBV6-5 and TRBJ2-3; 7 nucleotides agree with TRBD2. V shed 4 bases and J 2 bases; nucleotides not matched to a gene: 6. Germline CDR1 is MNHEY and CDR2 is SVGAGI. This CDR3 comprises 15 residues. CDR3 in DNA: TGTGCCAGCAGTTCAACCGGGACTAACACAGATACGCAGTATTTT. Translation gives CASSSTGTNTDTQYF.

The chain is built from TRBV4-1 and TRBJ1-1; TRBD1 is a possible D gene (6 bases). Germline values: CDR1 MGHRA, CDR2 YSYEKL. The V end was cut by 9 bases, the J end by 1 base, with 12 bases between. The CDR3 is 13 amino acids. CDR3 DNA: TGCGCCAGTGCTTACAGGGAGAACACTGAAGCTTTCTTT. Translation gives CASAYRENTEAFF.

The CDR3 DNA follows: TGTGCCAGCAGGACCGACAGGGGCGACTACGAGCAGTACTTC. This encodes CASRTDRGDYEQYF. This chain links TRBV27 with TRBJ2-7; 8 nucleotides line up with TRBD1. The CDR3 is made up of 14 amino acids. Germline V lookup: CDR1 MNHEY, CDR2 SMNVEV (reference sequence). J was trimmed by 3 bases and V by 6 bases; bases with no gene match: 7.

This clone was observed at least ten times. For the CDR3, the DNA is TGTGCCAGCAGCCCTCGGACAGACTCTAACTATGGCTACACCTTC. Translation gives CASSPRTDSNYGYTF. The rearrangement uses TRBV7-2 and TRBJ1-2; TRBD1 might be the D (6 bases). The CDR3 spans 15 residues. V dropped 5 bases and J dropped 0 bases, with 13 bases sitting between them. Germline V gene lookup returns CDR1 SGHTA and CDR2 FQGNSA.

This chain links TRBV6-5 with TRBJ2-7; D perhaps matches TRBD1 (5 bases). Per germline, CDR1 MNHEY and CDR2 SVGAGI. The CDR3 runs to 14 residues. The V end lost 6 bases, the J end lost 3 bases, and 15 bases lay between the germline ends. Here the CDR3 reads CASRRDSTRYEQYF. For the CDR3, the DNA is TGTGCCAGCAGGAGAGACAGTACCCGCTACGAGCAGTACTTC.

The chain combines TRBV20-1 with TRBJ1-1; TRBD1 aligns across 7 bases. The V gene end was trimmed by 3 bases and the J gene end by 4 bases; junction bases not matched to a gene: 8. Germline CDR1 reads DFQATT; CDR2 reads SNEGSKA (reference sequence). The CDR3 contains 14 residues. Here the CDR3 DNA reads TGCAGTGCTAGTCCGACAGGGTTGTTCACTGAAGCTTTCTTT. This translates into CSASPTGLFTEAFF.

In this sample, this clone turned up once. V is TRBV7-8 and J is TRBJ2-7, with a tentative D call TRBD2 (7 bases). With 2 bases removed from V and 2 bases from J, the gap between germline ends came to 25 bases. The CDR3 runs to 19 residues. Germline lookup yields CDR1 SGHVS and CDR2 FQNEAQ. The DNA for the CDR3 is TGTGCCAGCAGCTTACGGGGGGCTAGCGTCGAGCTACTTACCTACGAGCAGTACTTC. Residues: CASSLRGASVELLTYEQYF.

This chain connects TRBV6-6 to TRBJ2-2; tentatively, D is TRBD2 (7 bases). Germline-derived CDR1 and CDR2 are MNHNY and SVGAGI (reference sequence). The CDR3 runs 13 residues. V was trimmed by 8 bases and J by 7 bases, leaving 14 bases between them. CDR3 nucleotide sequence: TGTGCCAGCGGGAGGGGGGTGGTCGGGGAGCTGTTTTTT. It yields the protein CASGRGVVGELFF.

The rearrangement links TRBV5-1 to TRBJ2-1, with D possibly matching TRBD2 (7 bases). Per the germline V gene, CDR1 is SGHRS and CDR2 is YFSETQ. The CDR3 extends over 15 amino acids. V shed 1 base and J shed 5 bases, with 13 bases lying between them. CDR3 amino acids: CASSLLRGANNEQFF. The CDR3 bases are TGCGCCAGCAGCTTGCTCCGGGGGGCCAACAATGAGCAGTTCTTC.

The CDR3 DNA is TGTGCCAGTAGTACGACACTTTTTAATTCACCCCTCCACTTT. It is translated as CASSTTLFNSPLHF. The rearrangement uses TRBV19 and TRBJ1-6; D is unresolved. Germline V gene data show CDR1 as LNHDA and CDR2 as SQIVND (reference sequence). The V end lost 4 bases, the J end lost 6 bases, and 10 bases lay between the germline ends. The CDR3 runs 14 residues.

The genes are TRBV7-9 and TRBJ1-2; D is perhaps TRBD1 (6 bases). The CDR3 contains 13 residues. Germline V gives CDR1 SEHNR, CDR2 FQNEAQ (reference sequence). V lost 4 bases to trimming and J lost 8 bases, with 14 bases between them. The CDR3: CASSSQGVGGYTF. CDR3 DNA sequence: TGTGCCAGCAGCTCACAGGGAGTCGGGGGCTACACCTTC.

The V and J genes are TRBV30 and TRBJ2-6, with 7 bases matching TRBD2. V gave up 6 bases and J gave up 0 bases; unmatched junction bases: 11. Germline V lookup: CDR1 GTSNPN, CDR2 SVGIG (reference sequence). This CDR3 is 17 amino acids long. The CDR3 is CACSRDYMSSGANVLTF. The CDR3 DNA sequence: TGTGCCTGTTCTCGGGACTATATGAGCTCTGGGGCCAACGTCCTGACTTTC.

The rearrangement uses TRBV3-1 (or the pseudogene TRBV3-2) and TRBJ2-5, with a tentative D call TRBD2 (5 bases). Looked up from germline, CDR1 is LGHDT and CDR2 is YNNKEL (reference sequence). The CDR3 contains 16 residues. The CDR3 bases are TGTGCTACCCTCCACCCGCCAGCTTCGGGGCAAGAGACCCAGTACTTC. Translation: CATLHPPASGQETQYF.

CDR3 amino acids: CASSPLPVTGTDNEKLFF. As DNA, the CDR3 is TGTGCCAGCAGTCCACTCCCAGTTACCGGGACTGATAATGAAAAACTGTTTTTT. The rearrangement uses TRBV7-6 and TRBJ1-4; possible D gene TRBD1, 5 bases. The CDR3 length is 18 residues. The ends were cut back, 6 bases at V and 4 bases at J, with 24 bases in the middle. The V gene's germline CDR1 is SGHVS and CDR2 FNYEAQ.

This chain uses TRBV4-1 with TRBJ1-2, with 7 positions matching TRBD1. There are 14 residues in the CDR3. Germline V gives CDR1 MGHRA, CDR2 YSYEKL. V shed 1 base, J shed 8 bases, and the junction held 7 bases outside the gene matches. The CDR3 here is CASSQADRVGGYTF. DNA for the CDR3: TGCGCCAGCAGCCAAGCAGACAGGGTTGGGGGCTACACCTTC.

The rearrangement links TRBV5-1 to TRBJ2-5, with 9 bases aligning to TRBD1. This CDR3 is 15 amino acids long. The V gene's germline CDR1 is SGHRS and CDR2 YFSETQ. Trimming removed 3 bases from V and 5 bases from J; junction bases left unmatched: 8. The chain's CDR3 is CASSYTGTGTETQYF. Written as DNA, the CDR3 is TGCGCCAGCAGCTACACCGGGACAGGGACCGAGACCCAGTACTTC.

This clone was recorded a few times. This chain joins TRBV7-9 and TRBJ2-7, with D tentatively TRBD1 (6 bases). The CDR3 has 16 amino acids. V was pared by 1 base and J by 5 bases, with 18 bases between. Germline V gene lookup returns CDR1 SEHNR and CDR2 FQNEAQ (reference sequence). Here the CDR3 DNA reads TGTGCCAGCAGCTTAGTCGGAGCAGGGGCCAATAACGAGCAGTACTTC. Residues: CASSLVGAGANNEQYF.